The sequence of this T cell receptor (beta chain) was determined in a study of shared clonotypes between healthy human individuals. Study overall: Donors had three CD4 naive, three CD4 memory, two CD8 naive and one CD8 memory plate apiece. Study-level points and caveats: Several donors held about 5% of naive CD4 clonotypes in common.

As regards this clone: No antigen is known for it.

All of the donors resided in Nashville, Tennessee, and each was a Caucasian adult. Researchers partitioned CD4+ cells into CD45RA+ naive and CD45RA-negative memory subsets. V trimming: 3 bases; J trimming: 0 bases; junction bases outside the gene matches: 5. This CDR3 has 17 amino acids. The germline gives CDR1 SGHTA, CDR2 FQGNSA. Produced via immunoSEQ multiplex PCR; TCRdb's table is partial and in-frame only. The sample lists some 2,100,000 clones; approximately 95% were seen once. The sequenced material came from naive CD4+ T cells sorted from blood. Subset here: CD45RA+ positively selected. This chain connects TRBV7-2 to TRBJ2-3, with 11 bases matching TRBD2. The TCR comes from a man aged 18 to 30 in good health. The DNA of the CDR3 is TGTGCCAGCAGCTTCTTAGGGACTAGCGGTAGCACAGATACGCAGTATTTT. Its protein is CASSFLGTSGSTDTQYF.